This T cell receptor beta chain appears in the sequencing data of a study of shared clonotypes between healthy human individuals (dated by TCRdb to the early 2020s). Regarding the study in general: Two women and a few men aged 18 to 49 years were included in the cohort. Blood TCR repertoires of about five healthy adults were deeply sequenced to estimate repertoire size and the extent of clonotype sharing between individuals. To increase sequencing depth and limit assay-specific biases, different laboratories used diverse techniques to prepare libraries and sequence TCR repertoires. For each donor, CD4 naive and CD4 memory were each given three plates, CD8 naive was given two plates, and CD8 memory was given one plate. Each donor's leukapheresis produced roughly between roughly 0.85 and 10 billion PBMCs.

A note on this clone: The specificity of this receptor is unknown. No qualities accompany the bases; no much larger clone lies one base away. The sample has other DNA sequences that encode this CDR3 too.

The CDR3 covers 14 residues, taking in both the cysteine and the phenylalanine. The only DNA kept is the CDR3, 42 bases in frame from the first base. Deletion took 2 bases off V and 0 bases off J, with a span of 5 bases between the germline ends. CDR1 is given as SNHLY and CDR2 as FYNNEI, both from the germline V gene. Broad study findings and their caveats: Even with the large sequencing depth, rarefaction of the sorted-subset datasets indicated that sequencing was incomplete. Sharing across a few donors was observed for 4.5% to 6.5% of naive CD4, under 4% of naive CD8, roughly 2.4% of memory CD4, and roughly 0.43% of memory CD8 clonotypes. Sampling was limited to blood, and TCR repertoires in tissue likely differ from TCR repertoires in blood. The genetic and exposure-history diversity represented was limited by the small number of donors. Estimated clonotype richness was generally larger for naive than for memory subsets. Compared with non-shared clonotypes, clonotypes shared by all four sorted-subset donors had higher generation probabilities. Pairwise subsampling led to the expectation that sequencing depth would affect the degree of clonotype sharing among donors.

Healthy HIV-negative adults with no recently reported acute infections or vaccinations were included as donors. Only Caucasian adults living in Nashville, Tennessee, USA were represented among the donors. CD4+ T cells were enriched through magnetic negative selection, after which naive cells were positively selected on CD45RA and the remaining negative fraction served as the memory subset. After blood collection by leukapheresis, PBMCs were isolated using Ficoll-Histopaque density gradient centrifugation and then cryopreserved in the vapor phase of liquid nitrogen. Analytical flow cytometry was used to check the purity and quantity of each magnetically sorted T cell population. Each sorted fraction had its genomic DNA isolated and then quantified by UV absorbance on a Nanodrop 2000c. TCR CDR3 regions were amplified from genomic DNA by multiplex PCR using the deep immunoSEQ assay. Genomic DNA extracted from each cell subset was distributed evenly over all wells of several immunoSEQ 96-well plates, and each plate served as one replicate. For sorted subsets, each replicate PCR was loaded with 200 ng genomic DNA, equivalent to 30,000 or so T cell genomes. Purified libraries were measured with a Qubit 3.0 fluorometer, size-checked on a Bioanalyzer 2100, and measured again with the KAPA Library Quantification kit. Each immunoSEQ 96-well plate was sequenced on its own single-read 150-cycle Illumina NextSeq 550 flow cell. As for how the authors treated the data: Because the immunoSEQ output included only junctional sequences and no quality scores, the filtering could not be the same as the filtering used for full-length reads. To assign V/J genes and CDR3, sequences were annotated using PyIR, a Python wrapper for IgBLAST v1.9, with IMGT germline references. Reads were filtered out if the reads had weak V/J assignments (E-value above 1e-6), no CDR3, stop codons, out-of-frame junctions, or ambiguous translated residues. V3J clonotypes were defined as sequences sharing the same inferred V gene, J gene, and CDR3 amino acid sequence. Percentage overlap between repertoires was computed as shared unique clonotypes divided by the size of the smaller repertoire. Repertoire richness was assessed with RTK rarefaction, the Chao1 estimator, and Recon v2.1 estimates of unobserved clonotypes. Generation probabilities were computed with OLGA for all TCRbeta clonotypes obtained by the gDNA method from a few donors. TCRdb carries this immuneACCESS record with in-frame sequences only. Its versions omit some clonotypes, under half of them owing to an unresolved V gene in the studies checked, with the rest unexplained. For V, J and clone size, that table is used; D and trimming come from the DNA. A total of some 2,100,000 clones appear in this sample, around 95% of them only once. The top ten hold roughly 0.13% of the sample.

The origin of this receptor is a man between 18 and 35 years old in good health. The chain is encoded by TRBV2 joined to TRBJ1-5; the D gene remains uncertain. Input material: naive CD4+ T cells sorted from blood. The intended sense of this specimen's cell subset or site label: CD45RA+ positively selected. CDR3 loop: CASSELYSNQPQHF. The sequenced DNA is TGTGCCAGCAGTGAACTTTATAGCAATCAGCCCCAGCATTTT.